This TCR beta chain was retrieved from a study of blood T cell repertoires in COVID-19. Original data processing: Estimates of nucleated cell counts were drawn from the amplification of reference gene primers. Produced via immunoSEQ multiplex PCR; TCRdb's table is partial and in-frame only. Clone size and V and J calls were adopted from that table, with D and trimming inferred from the DNA. This repertoire shows 410,000 or so clones, around 91% found once; its top ten account for around 1.5%. Trimming took 8 bases from V and 4 from J, leaving 17 bases between them. The CDR3 sequence is 15 residues long. Germline V CDR1 and CDR2: MDHEN, SYDVKM.

This receptor was taken from a middle-aged woman with COVID-19, enrolled during active disease. V and J are TRBV28 and TRBJ2-2, with D possibly TRBD1 on 6 matching bases. Sequenced: peripheral blood. CDR3: CASYRAPWGTGELFF. The CDR3 DNA reads as TGTGCCAGCTACAGGGCCCCCTGGGGCACCGGGGAGCTGTTTTTT.